This T cell receptor (beta chain) comes out of a study of blood T cells in healthy people across ages. Combining a sample-barcoded 5' primer with a J-beta primer mix, a second PCR ran for about 6 to 12 cycles. TCRdb re-called the 5' RACE reads through MiXCR, storing one row per CDR3 protein. Counted here are 600,000 or so distinct CDR3 sequences, about 28% occurring once; the ten biggest clones make up around 14%. There are 16 residues in the CDR3. The V gene end was trimmed by 9 bases and the J gene end by 2 bases; junction bases not matched to a gene: 12. Germline V gene data show CDR1 as SGHTA and CDR2 as FQGTGA.

The TCR sequence derives from a woman aged 80 or over in good health. The sample was blood. The chain couples TRBV7-3 to TRBJ2-1; 8 bases align to TRBD2. CDR3: CASSPRSGSTYNEQFF. Here the CDR3 DNA reads TGTGCCAGTAGCCCCAGAAGCGGGAGTACCTACAATGAGCAGTTCTTC.